This T cell receptor (beta chain) is drawn from a study of OX40 agonist ivuxolimab in advanced cancers. Study-wide background: Every patient in dose escalation had hepatocellular carcinoma, melanoma, renal cell or head and neck cancer. Age averaged around 58 years (range roughly 23 to 80), and 70% to 85% were male. Study-level results: Still undetermined is the antigen specificity of the expanded peripheral T cells.

This clone has only a few counts. Its specificity is unknown. Profiled with immunoSEQ multiplex PCR; TCRdb holds only in-frame clones, not every one. Of about 57,000 clones listed, approximately 92% are singletons. V lost 1 base to trimming and J lost 3 bases, with 10 bases between them. The CDR3 sequence is 15 residues long. Germline V gene lookup returns CDR1 SGHTA and CDR2 FQGTGA. This receptor was identified in an adult with an advanced solid tumor such as melanoma, head and neck, liver or kidney cancer. V gene TRBV7-3 combines with J gene TRBJ2-1; D is unresolved. Here the sequenced sample was CD4+ or CD8+ T cells sorted from blood, taken in a trial of the OX40 agonist ivuxolimab. The CDR3 protein is CASSLNPSSYNEQFF. The DNA for the CDR3 is TGTGCCAGCAGCTTAAACCCCTCGAGCTACAATGAGCAGTTCTTC.